This T cell receptor (beta chain) was identified during a study of metastatic and nonmetastatic thyroid tumors. As for the study in general: Thyroid patients, malignant and benign, had repertoires compared across blood and tumor or nodule tissue.

Per the authors' pipeline: Clinicopathological groups supplied CDR3 differences that were used to build a distant-metastasis classifier for papillary thyroid cancer. TCRdb re-processed the PCR reads through MiXCR. The V and J calls were not made by the authors but by TCRdb's processing. Counted here are roughly 55,000 clones, around 16% occurring once; the ten biggest clones make up about a tenth. Before thyroid surgery, none of the patients had received any treatment. This clone was recorded at least ten times. Its antigen is still unknown. Study-wide points: Patients with malignant thyroid tumors reportedly had significantly higher TCR beta diversity than those with benign nodules, in blood and tumor.

Sequencing was performed on blood. The receptor was derived from a male donor with papillary thyroid cancer or a benign thyroid nodule (not recorded which). Some clones in this sample may be carry-over from other donors' samples.

CDR3: CASSHRGDTEAFF. The CDR3 DNA follows: TGTGCCAGCTCGCACAGGGGAGACACTGAAGCTTTCTTT. The chain couples TRBV18 to TRBJ1-1; 7 bases fit TRBD1. The CDR3 spans 13 residues. V was clipped by 6 bases and J by 3 bases; unmatched bases: 4. Germline-derived CDR1 and CDR2 are KGHSH and LQKENI.